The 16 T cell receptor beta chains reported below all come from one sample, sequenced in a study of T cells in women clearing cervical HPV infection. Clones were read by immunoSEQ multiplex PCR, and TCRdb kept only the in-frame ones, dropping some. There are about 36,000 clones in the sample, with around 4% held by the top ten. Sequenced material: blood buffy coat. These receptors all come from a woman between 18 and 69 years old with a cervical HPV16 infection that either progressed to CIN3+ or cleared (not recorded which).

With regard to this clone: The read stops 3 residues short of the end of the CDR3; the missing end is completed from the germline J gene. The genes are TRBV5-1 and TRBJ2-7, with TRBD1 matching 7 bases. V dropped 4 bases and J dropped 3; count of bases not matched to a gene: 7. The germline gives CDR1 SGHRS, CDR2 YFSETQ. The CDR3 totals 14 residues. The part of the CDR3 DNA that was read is TGCGCCAGCAGCGATACCGGGACAGTCTACGAG. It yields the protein CASSDTGTVYE. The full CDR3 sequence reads CASSDTGTVYEQYF.

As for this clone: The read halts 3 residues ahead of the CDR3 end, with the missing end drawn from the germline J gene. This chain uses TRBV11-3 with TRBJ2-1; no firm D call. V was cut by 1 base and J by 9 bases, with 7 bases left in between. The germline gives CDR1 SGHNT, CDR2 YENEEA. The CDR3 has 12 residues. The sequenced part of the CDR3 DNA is TGTGCCAGCAGCTTAGGGTTGGCTGAG. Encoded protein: CASSLGLAE. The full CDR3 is CASSLGLAEQFF.

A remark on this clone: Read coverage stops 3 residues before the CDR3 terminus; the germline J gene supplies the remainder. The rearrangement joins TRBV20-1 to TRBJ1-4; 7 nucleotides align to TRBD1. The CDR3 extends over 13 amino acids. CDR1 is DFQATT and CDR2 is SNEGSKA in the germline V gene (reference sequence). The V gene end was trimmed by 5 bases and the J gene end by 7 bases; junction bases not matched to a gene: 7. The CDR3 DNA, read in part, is TGCAGTGCTCGTGGGACAGTAAGTGAAAAA. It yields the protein CSARGTVSEK. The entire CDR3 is CSARGTVSEKLFF.

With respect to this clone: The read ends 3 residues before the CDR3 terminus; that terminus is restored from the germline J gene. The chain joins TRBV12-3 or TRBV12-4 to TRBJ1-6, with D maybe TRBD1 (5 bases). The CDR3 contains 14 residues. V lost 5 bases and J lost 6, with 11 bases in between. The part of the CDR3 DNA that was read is TGTGCCAGCAGTCCGGGACTCTTTAATTCACCC. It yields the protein CASSPGLFNSP. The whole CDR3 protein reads CASSPGLFNSPLHF.

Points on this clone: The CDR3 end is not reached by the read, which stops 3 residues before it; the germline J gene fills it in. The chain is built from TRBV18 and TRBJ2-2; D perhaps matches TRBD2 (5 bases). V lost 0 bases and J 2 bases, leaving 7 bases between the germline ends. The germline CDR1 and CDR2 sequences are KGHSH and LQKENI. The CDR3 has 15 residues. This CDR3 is CASSPPRANTGELFF. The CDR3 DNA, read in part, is TGTGCCAGCTCACCACCGAGGGCAAACACCGGGGAG.

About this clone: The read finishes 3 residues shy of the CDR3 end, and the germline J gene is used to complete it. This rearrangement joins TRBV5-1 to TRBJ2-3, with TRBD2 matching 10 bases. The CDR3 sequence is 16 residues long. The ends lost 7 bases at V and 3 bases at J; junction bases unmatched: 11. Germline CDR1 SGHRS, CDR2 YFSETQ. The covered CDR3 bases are TGCGCCAGCGCGCAGGCTAGCGGGGGCCCTACAGATACG. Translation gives CASAQASGGPTDT. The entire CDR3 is CASAQASGGPTDTQYF.

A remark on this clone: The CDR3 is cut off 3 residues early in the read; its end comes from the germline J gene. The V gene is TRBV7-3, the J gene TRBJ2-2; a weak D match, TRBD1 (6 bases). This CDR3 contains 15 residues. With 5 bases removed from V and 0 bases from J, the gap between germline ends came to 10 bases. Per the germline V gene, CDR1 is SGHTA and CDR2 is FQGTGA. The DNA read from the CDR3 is TGTGCCAGCAGCGCCGGGACAACGAACACCGGGGAG. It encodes CASSAGTTNTGE. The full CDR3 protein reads CASSAGTTNTGELFF. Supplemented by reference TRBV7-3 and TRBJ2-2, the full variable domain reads GAGVSQTPSNKVTEKGKYVELRCDPISGHTALYWYRQSLGQGPEFLIYFQGTGAADDSGLPNDRFFAVRPEGSVSTLKIQRTERGDSAVYLCASSAGTTNTGELFFGEGSRLTVL.

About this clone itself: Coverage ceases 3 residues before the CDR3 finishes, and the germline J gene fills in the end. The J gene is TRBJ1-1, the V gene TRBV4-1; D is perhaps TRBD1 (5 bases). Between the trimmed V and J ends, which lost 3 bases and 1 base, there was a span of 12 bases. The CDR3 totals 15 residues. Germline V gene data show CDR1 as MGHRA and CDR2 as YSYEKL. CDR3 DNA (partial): TGCGCCAGCAGCCAGGAGATGGGGCAGAACACTGAA. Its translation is CASSQEMGQNTE. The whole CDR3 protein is CASSQEMGQNTEAFF.

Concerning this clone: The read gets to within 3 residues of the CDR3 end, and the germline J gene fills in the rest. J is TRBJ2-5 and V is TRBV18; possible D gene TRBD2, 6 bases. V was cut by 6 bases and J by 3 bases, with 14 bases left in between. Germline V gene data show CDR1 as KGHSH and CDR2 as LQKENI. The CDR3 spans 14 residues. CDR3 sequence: CASSDRDFKETQYF. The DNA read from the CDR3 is TGTGCCAGCTCGGACCGGGACTTCAAAGAGACC.

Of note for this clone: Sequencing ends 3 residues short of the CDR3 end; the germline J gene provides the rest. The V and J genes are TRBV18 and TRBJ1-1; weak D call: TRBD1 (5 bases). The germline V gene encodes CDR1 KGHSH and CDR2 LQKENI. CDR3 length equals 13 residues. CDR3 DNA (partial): TGTGCCAGCTCACCAAGGGGTGTCGGAGAA. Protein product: CASSPRGVGE. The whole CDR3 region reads CASSPRGVGEAFF.

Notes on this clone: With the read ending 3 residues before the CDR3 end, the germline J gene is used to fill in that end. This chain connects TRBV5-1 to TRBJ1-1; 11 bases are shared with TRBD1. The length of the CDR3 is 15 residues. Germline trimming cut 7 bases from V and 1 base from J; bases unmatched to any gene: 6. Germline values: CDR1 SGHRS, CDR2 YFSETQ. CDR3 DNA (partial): TGCGCCAGCGGCAAAGGGACAGGGGGGAACACTGAA. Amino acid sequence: CASGKGTGGNTE. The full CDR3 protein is CASGKGTGGNTEAFF.

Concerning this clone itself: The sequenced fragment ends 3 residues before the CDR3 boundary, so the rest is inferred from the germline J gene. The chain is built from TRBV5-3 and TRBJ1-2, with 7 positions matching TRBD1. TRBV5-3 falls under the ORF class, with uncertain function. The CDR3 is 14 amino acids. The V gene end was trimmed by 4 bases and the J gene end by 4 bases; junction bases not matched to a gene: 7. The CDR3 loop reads CARSRFGTAYGYTF. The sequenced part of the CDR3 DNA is TGTGCCAGAAGCCGCTTCGGGACAGCCTATGGC.

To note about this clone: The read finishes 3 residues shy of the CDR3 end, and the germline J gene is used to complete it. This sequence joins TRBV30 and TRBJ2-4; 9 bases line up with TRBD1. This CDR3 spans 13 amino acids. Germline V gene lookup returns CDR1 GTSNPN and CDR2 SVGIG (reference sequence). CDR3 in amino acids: CAWSRGQGHGQYF. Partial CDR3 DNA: TGTGCCTGGAGCAGGGGACAGGGCCATGGT. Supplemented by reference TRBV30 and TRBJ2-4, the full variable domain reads SQTIHQWPATLVQPVGSPLSLECTVEGTSNPNLYWYRQAAGRGLQLLFYSVGIGQISSEVPQNLSASRPQDRQFILSSKKLLLSDSGFYLCAWSRGQGHGQYFGAGTRLSVL.

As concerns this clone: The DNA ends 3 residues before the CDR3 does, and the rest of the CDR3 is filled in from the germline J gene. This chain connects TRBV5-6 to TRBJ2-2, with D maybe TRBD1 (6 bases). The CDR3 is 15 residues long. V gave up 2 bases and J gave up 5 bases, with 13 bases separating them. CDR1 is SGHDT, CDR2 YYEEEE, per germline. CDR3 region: CASSLFGQSTGELFF. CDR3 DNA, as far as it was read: TGTGCCAGCAGCTTATTTGGACAGAGTACCGGGGAG.

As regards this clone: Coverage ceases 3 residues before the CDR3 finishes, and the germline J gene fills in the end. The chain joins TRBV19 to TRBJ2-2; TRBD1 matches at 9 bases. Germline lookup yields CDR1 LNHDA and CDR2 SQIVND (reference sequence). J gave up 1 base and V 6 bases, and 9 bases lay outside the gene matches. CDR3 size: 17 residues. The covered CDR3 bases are TGTGCCAGTAGATTCCTCGCGGGACAGGGGAACACCGGGGAG. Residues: CASRFLAGQGNTGE. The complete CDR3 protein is CASRFLAGQGNTGELFF.

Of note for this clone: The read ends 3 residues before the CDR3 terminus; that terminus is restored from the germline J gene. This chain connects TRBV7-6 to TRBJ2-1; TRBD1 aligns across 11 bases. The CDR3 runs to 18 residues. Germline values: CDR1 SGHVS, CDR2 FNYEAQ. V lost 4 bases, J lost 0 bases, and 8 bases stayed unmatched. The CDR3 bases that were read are TGTGCCAGCAGCTCTTTGGACAGGGGGCTATACTCCTACAATGAG. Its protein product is CASSSLDRGLYSYNE. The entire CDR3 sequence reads CASSSLDRGLYSYNEQFF.